This TCR beta chain was recorded in a study of response to subunit inactivated influenza vaccine. Findings and limits, study-wide: The authors proposed limited new T cell recruitment per seasonal influenza vaccination.

TCRdb reprocessed the RT-PCR reads with MiXCR, giving one entry per CDR3 protein. The sample shows hundreds of thousands of distinct CDR3 sequences, around 25% of them seen only once. About this clonotype: The antigen remains unidentified.

This CDR3 has 13 amino acids. CDR1 and CDR2 (germline): MNHEY, SVGEGT. The V end lost 7 bases, the J end lost 4 bases, and 11 bases lay between the germline ends. The sequencing here drew on CD4+ T cells sorted from PBMCs, taken around 5 days after vaccination. The receptor was derived from a man between 45 and 60 years old who received an inactivated influenza vaccine. J is TRBJ1-5 and V is TRBV6-2 or TRBV6-3; D is ambiguous. The CDR3 loop is CASNPRWNQPQHF. DNA of the CDR3: TGTGCCAGCAACCCCCGGTGGAATCAGCCCCAGCATTTT.